These 9 T cell receptor beta chains came from one sample sequenced in a study of shared T cell receptors in the human thymus. Sequencing was performed with immunoSEQ multiplex PCR; in TCRdb, only in-frame clones are kept and a portion is missing. This table has some 700,000 clones, over 75% appearing once. These data also featured in a second study, about human thymus T cells.

The sample comprised thymocytes. The receptors shown here come from a boy younger than two with a congenital heart defect.

Here the CDR3 reads CASARPRQGINQPQHF. The DNA for the CDR3 is TGTGCCAGCGCCCGACCAAGACAGGGGATCAATCAGCCCCAGCATTTT. This chain uses TRBV28 with TRBJ1-5, with 8 bases identical to TRBD1. There are 16 residues in the CDR3. The germline gives CDR1 MDHEN, CDR2 SYDVKM. V dropped 8 bases and J dropped 3; count of bases not matched to a gene: 12.

As regards this clone: It is likely a read error, because the conserved phenylalanine at the end of the CDR3 is missing. This chain joins TRBV5-6 and TRBJ2-7; 8 bases line up with TRBD1. The J segment lost 2 bases and the V segment lost 3 bases, leaving 10 bases of the junction unmatched. The CDR3 has 16 residues. Germline V CDR1 and CDR2: SGHDT, YYEEEE. The CDR3 bases are TGTGCCAGCAGCTCGCAACAGGGGGGAAAGACCTACGAGCAGTACTCC. This encodes CASSSQQGGKTYEQYS.

CDR3 region: CAWRPGTVDSNQPQHF. Here the CDR3 DNA reads TGTGCCTGGAGACCCGGGACAGTCGATAGCAATCAGCCCCAGCATTTT. V and J are TRBV30 and TRBJ1-5; 7 nucleotides match TRBD1. The CDR3 totals 16 residues. Trimming removed 3 bases from V and 0 bases from J; junction bases left unmatched: 8. Germline CDR1 is GTSNPN and CDR2 is SVGIG (reference sequence).

This clone was seen only a few times. The CDR3 here is CASSSLGGAHTEAFF. The DNA of the CDR3 is TGTGCCAGCAGTTCCCTGGGGGGGGCCCACACTGAAGCTTTCTTT. The V and J genes are TRBV28 and TRBJ1-1; perhaps TRBD1 as D (6 bases). The CDR3 spans 15 residues. The germline gives CDR1 MDHEN, CDR2 SYDVKM. The V gene lost 4 bases and the J gene lost 3 bases, with 15 bases spanning the gap.

This chain joins TRBV6-1 and TRBJ2-2, with D perhaps TRBD1 (5 bases). Looked up from germline, CDR1 is MNHNS and CDR2 is SASEGT. The length of the CDR3 is 14 residues. V was clipped by 5 bases and J by 6 bases, with 13 bases between them. The DNA for the CDR3 is TGTGCCAGCAGTATTCCTGGACACTCCGGGGAGCTGTTTTTT. The encoded protein is CASSIPGHSGELFF.

This rearrangement joins TRBV2 to TRBJ1-3; 9 nucleotides line up with TRBD1. This CDR3 spans 20 amino acids. Germline-derived CDR1 and CDR2 are SNHLY and FYNNEI. Unmatched junction bases numbered 17, after V lost 5 bases and J lost 0 bases. The CDR3 nucleotides read TGTGCCAGCAGTCACACCGGGACAGGGCGATGGGCCACCTCTGGAAACACCATATATTTT. It is translated as CASSHTGTGRWATSGNTIYF.

The rearrangement joins TRBV4-3 to TRBJ2-1; 10 bases match TRBD2. The length of the CDR3 is 16 residues. Trimming at V came to 1 base and at J to 4 bases, leaving 4 bases not matched to a gene. Looked up from germline, CDR1 is LGHNA and CDR2 is YSLEER. The CDR3 protein is CASSQGGLAVYNEQFF. In DNA form, the CDR3 reads TGCGCCAGCAGCCAAGGAGGACTAGCGGTATACAATGAGCAGTTCTTC.

This clone appeared once. This chain connects TRBV13 to TRBJ1-1, with unresolved D. Germline V gene sequence: CDR1 PRHDT, CDR2 FYEKMQ (reference sequence). The V and J ends lost 5 bases and 0 bases respectively, with 4 bases between them. This CDR3 region has 12 residues. The CDR3 nucleotides read TGTGCCAGCAGCCTCTTGAACACTGAAGCTTTCTTT. Amino acids: CASSLLNTEAFF.

The rearrangement links TRBV4-2 to TRBJ2-5, with TRBD2 matching over 9 bases. The CDR3 is 16 amino acids. CDR1 is LGHNA, CDR2 YNFKEQ, per germline. With V trimmed by 5 bases and J by 2 bases, 9 bases remained unmatched. DNA for the CDR3: TGTGCCAGCAGCAAAGGGCCTAGCGGGGAGCAAGAGACCCAGTACTTC. This translates into CASSKGPSGEQETQYF.